These 10 T cell receptor beta chains were all obtained from the same sample, sequenced in a study of pediatric ulcerative colitis (dated by TCRdb to the late 2010s). During colonoscopy, one to two pinch biopsies were obtained from the rectum for research purposes. Libraries were prepared through the immunoSEQ multiplex PCR assay. TCRdb holds this immuneACCESS table with in-frame rearrangements only. Some clones are missing; in checked studies, unresolved V genes explain under half, and the rest has no known cause. The sample has 40,000 to 55,000 clones on record, roughly 79% of them singletons. The ten most abundant clones make up around 3.5% of the sample. Source material: gut tissue. All receptors derive from a girl between 5 and 17 years old with moderate ulcerative colitis.

The chain links TRBV7-9 to TRBJ2-1; no clear D gene. Trimming pared 0 bases from V and 0 bases from J, leaving 3 bases between. The CDR3 totals 14 residues. Germline V gene sequence: CDR1 SEHNR, CDR2 FQNEAQ (reference sequence). This CDR3 reads CASSLASSYNEQFF. The CDR3 DNA reads TGTGCCAGCAGCTTAGCAAGCTCCTACAATGAGCAGTTCTTC.

This chain connects TRBV30 to TRBJ1-2; D is unclear. The CDR3 sequence is 13 residues long. The germline V and J ends were trimmed by 2 bases and 2 bases, with 9 bases remaining between them. Germline V gene data show CDR1 as GTSNPN and CDR2 as SVGIG (reference sequence). The CDR3 spells CAWSTGQNYGYTF. As DNA, the CDR3 is TGTGCCTGGAGTACCGGGCAGAACTATGGCTACACCTTC.

CDR3 loop: CSVGPDGYTF. In nucleotides, the CDR3 is TGCAGCGTTGGTCCCGACGGCTACACCTTC. The V and J genes are TRBV29-1 and TRBJ1-2, with D unresolved. Per the germline V gene, CDR1 is SQVTM and CDR2 is ANQGSEA. The CDR3 has 10 amino acids. Trimming pared 4 bases from V and 8 bases from J, leaving 8 bases between.

The genes are TRBV5-1 and TRBJ1-1; a possible D gene is TRBD1 (6 bases). The CDR3 covers 15 residues. V lost 2 bases to trimming and J lost 1 base, with 12 bases between them. Germline lookup yields CDR1 SGHRS and CDR2 YFSETQ. The CDR3: CASSLTGPQNTEAFF. As DNA, the CDR3 is TGCGCCAGCAGCTTAACAGGGCCTCAGAACACTGAAGCTTTCTTT.

Concerning this clone: Given the absence of the conserved phenylalanine or tryptophan at the CDR3 end, a read error is likely. The rearrangement links TRBV7-2 to TRBJ1-2, with D tentatively TRBD1 (6 bases). This CDR3 has 13 amino acids. The V and J ends lost 2 bases and 6 bases respectively, with 10 bases between them. CDR1 and CDR2 (germline): SGHTA, FQGNSA. The CDR3 nucleotides read TGTGCCAGCAGCTTACAGGGGCGGGATGGCTACACCTCC. It translates to CASSLQGRDGYTS.

The rearrangement links TRBV5-1 to TRBJ1-4, with D perhaps TRBD1 (5 bases). Germline values: CDR1 SGHRS, CDR2 YFSETQ. This CDR3 has 16 amino acids. V shed 1 base and J shed 8 bases, with 18 bases lying between them. Written as DNA, the CDR3 is TGCGCCAGCAGCTTGTCTGGGACTCCATTTGGGGAAAAACTGTTTTTT. Translating it yields CASSLSGTPFGEKLFF.

CDR3 sequence (DNA): TGTGCCAGCAGCTTGGGCGGACAAGAGACCCAGTACTTC. Translating gives CASSLGGQETQYF. This sequence joins TRBV5-4 and TRBJ2-5; no reliable D call. Germline CDR1 SGHNT, CDR2 YYREEE (reference sequence). V lost 0 bases and J 2 bases, leaving 5 bases between the germline ends. This CDR3 has 13 residues.

This clone was recorded a few times. The chain combines TRBV7-8 with TRBJ1-3; D is possibly TRBD1 (6 bases). The germline V and J ends were trimmed by 2 bases and 6 bases, with 14 bases remaining between them. The length of the CDR3 is 15 residues. From germline, CDR1 is SGHVS and CDR2 FQNEAQ. Here the CDR3 reads CASSLSATGANTIYF. CDR3 coding DNA: TGTGCCAGCAGCTTAAGTGCGACAGGAGCAAACACCATATATTTT. Together with reference TRBV7-8 and TRBJ1-3, the CDR3 gives the full variable domain: GAGVSQSPRYKVAKRGQDVALRCDPISGHVSLFWYQQALGQGPEFLTYFQNEAQLDKSGLPSDRFFAERPEGSVSTLKIQRTQQEDSAVYLCASSLSATGANTIYFGEGSWLTVV.

The chain employs TRBV7-8 and TRBJ2-7; 7 nucleotides align to TRBD1. This CDR3 is built from 16 residues. Germline-derived CDR1 and CDR2 are SGHVS and FQNEAQ. Unmatched junction bases numbered 10, after V lost 5 bases and J lost 0 bases. The CDR3, as DNA: TGTGCCAGCAGCCAACAGGGGCGAGAGACCTCCTACGAGCAGTACTTC. It codes for CASSQQGRETSYEQYF.

This chain links TRBV7-8 with TRBJ2-1; 7 nucleotides line up with TRBD1. Germline values: CDR1 SGHVS, CDR2 FQNEAQ. V lost 2 bases to trimming and J lost 5 bases; unmatched junction nucleotides: 9. This CDR3 region has 16 residues. The CDR3: CASSLSTGTAHNEQFF. Here the CDR3 DNA reads TGTGCCAGCAGCTTATCAACCGGGACAGCCCACAATGAGCAGTTCTTC.